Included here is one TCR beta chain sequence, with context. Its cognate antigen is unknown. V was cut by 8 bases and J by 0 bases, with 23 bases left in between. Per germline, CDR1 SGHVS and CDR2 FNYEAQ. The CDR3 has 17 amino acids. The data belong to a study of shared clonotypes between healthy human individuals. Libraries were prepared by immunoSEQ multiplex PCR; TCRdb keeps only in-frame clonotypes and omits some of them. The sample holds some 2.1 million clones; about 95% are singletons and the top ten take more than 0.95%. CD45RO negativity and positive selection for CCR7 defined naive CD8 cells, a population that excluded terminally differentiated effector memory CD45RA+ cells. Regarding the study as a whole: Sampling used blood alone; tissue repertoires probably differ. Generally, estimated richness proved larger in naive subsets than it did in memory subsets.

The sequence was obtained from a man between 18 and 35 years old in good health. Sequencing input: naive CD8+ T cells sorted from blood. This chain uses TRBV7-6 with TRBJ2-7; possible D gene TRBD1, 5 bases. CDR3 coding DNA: TGTGCCAGCCTCACTTCTCCCCCACAGGCGTCCTCCTACGAGCAGTACTTC. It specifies CASLTSPPQASSYEQYF.